This T cell receptor (beta chain) was captured in a study of esophageal squamous cell carcinoma under preoperative chemotherapy. CDR3 size: 15 residues. CDR1 is SGHVS, CDR2 FNYEAQ, per germline. Overall study findings and caveats: After treatment, tumor-infiltrating lymphocytes apparently came partly from blood T cells. Paclitaxel-nedaplatin therapy caused immediate, substantial clonotype frequency changes.

Time point noted: after preoperative PTX-NDP chemotherapy. By proportion, this clonotype is large. No antigen is known for it. TCRdb reprocessed the PCR reads via MiXCR and lists one record per CDR3 protein. The sample carries about 1,300 distinct CDR3 sequences, approximately 31% recorded once. The J gene is TRBJ2-1, the V gene TRBV7-6; D assignment may be TRBD1 or TRBD2 (5 bases each). TRBJ2-5 matches the DNA end more closely, so the J call is doubtful. Sampling was performed from a patient given preoperative chemotherapy. The sequence was collected from a human donor with esophageal squamous cell carcinoma. The donor label of this sample is uncertain. CDR3 sequence (DNA): TGTGCCAGCAGACCCGGGACGACAAGAGAAGAGACCCAGTACTTC. Translation gives CASRPGTTREETQYF.